This is a list of T cell receptor beta chains from one sample in a study of cytomegalovirus exposure and HLA in healthy donors. Here immunoSEQ multiplex PCR was the method, and the copy in TCRdb shows in-frame clones only, minus some. The table lists over 60,000 clones, roughly 76% of them singletons. Source material: PBMCs. The source is a man aged 18 to 29 in good health and CMV-seronegative. Both conserved end residues are part of each CDR3. The D gene is left open where the match is weak. The size entry is marked missing in some rows and otherwise reads once, few, many or a size class.

D: TRBD1; J: TRBJ2-7; size: .; V: TRBV7-9; CDR3: CASSARDRGDEQYF; DNA: TGTGCCAGCAGCGCCAGGGACAGGGGGGACGAGCAGTACTTC
D: TRBD2; J: TRBJ2-7; size: .; V: TRBV27; CDR3: CASHGLDLPYEQYF; DNA: TGTGCCAGCCACGGACTAGACCTTCCCTACGAGCAGTACTTC
D: .; J: TRBJ2-3; size: .; V: TRBV2; CDR3: CASSEAGATDTQYF; DNA: TGTGCCAGCAGTGAAGCTGGGGCCACAGATACGCAGTATTTT
D: TRBD2; J: TRBJ2-5; size: .; V: TRBV5-4; CDR3: CASSSLLAGQETQYF; DNA: TGTGCCAGCAGCTCTCTACTAGCGGGGCAAGAGACCCAGTACTTC
D: TRBD2; J: TRBJ2-5; size: .; V: TRBV27; CDR3: CASSSLGTSVEKTQYF; DNA: TGTGCCAGCAGTTCCCTCGGGACTAGCGTAGAGAAGACCCAGTACTTC
D: .; J: TRBJ2-5; size: .; V: TRBV6-6; CDR3: CASSYLDSQETQYF; DNA: TGTGCCAGCAGTTATTTGGACAGTCAAGAGACCCAGTACTTC
D: .; J: TRBJ2-3; size: .; V: TRBV28; CDR3: CASSPQGSHTDTQYF; DNA: TGTGCCAGCAGTCCCCAGGGATCCCACACAGATACGCAGTATTTT
D: .; J: TRBJ2-3; size: .; V: TRBV27; CDR3: CASSLLPLQASTDTQYF; DNA: TGTGCCAGCAGTTTATTGCCTTTACAGGCTTCCACAGATACGCAGTATTTT
D: .; J: TRBJ1-4; size: .; V: TRBV29-1; CDR3: CSASWGASEKLFF; DNA: TGCAGCGCAAGTTGGGGCGCGTCTGAAAAACTGTTTTTT
D: TRBD1; J: TRBJ1-2; size: .; V: TRBV5-1; CDR3: CASSAGQGGYGYTF; DNA: TGCGCCAGCAGCGCGGGACAGGGAGGCTATGGCTACACCTTC
D: .; J: TRBJ1-5; size: .; V: TRBV6-1; CDR3: CASRDTNQPQHF; DNA: TGTGCCAGCAGAGATACTAATCAGCCCCAGCATTTT
D: TRBD1; J: TRBJ2-5; size: .; V: TRBV28; CDR3: CASSLPTGAQETQYF; DNA: TGTGCCAGCAGTTTGCCAACAGGGGCTCAAGAGACCCAGTACTTC
D: TRBD1; J: TRBJ1-5; size: .; V: TRBV19; CDR3: CASSFRDREPNQPQHF; DNA: TGTGCCAGTAGTTTCCGGGACAGGGAACCCAATCAGCCCCAGCATTTT
D: TRBD1; J: TRBJ1-6; size: .; V: TRBV6-1; CDR3: CASRDSGGYSPLHF; DNA: TGTGCCAGCAGAGACTCAGGGGGCTACTCACCCCTCCACTTT
D: TRBD1; J: TRBJ1-5; size: few; V: TRBV28; CDR3: CASTSTGNEPQHF; DNA: TGTGCCAGCACCTCGACAGGGAATGAGCCCCAGCATTTT
D: .; J: TRBJ1-5; size: .; V: TRBV19; CDR3: CASRLRGHSNQPQHF; DNA: TGTGCCAGTAGGCTCAGGGGCCATAGCAATCAGCCCCAGCATTTT
D: .; J: TRBJ1-4; size: .; V: TRBV7-8; CDR3: CASSSIQLRSIREKLFF; DNA: TGTGCCAGCAGCTCCATCCAATTAAGATCCATTCGGGAAAAACTGTTTTTT
D: TRBD1; J: TRBJ2-2; size: .; V: TRBV5-1; CDR3: CASSLGTGQGVNTGELFF; DNA: TGCGCCAGCAGCTTGGGAACGGGACAGGGGGTGAACACCGGGGAGCTGTTTTTT
D: .; J: TRBJ1-1; size: few; V: TRBV21-1; CDR3: CASSKGEQGAPDTEAFF; DNA: TGTGCCAGCAGCAAAGGTGAACAGGGGGCCCCCGACACTGAAGCTTTCTTT
D: .; J: TRBJ2-7; size: .; V: TRBV15; CDR3: CATSRESTQTYEQYF; DNA: TGTGCCACCAGCAGAGAGTCGACACAGACCTACGAGCAGTACTTC
D: .; J: TRBJ2-2; size: few; V: TRBV28; CDR3: CASSLGPPHTGELFF; DNA: TGTGCCAGCAGTTTAGGGCCGCCGCACACCGGGGAGCTGTTTTTT
D: TRBD1; J: TRBJ1-2; size: .; V: TRBV19; CDR3: CASSLTGGNYGYTF; DNA: TGTGCCAGTAGTTTGACAGGGGGCAACTATGGCTACACCTTC
D: TRBD1; J: TRBJ2-7; size: .; V: TRBV5-1; CDR3: CASSSTGYHEQYF; DNA: TGCGCCAGCAGCTCGACAGGGTACCACGAGCAGTACTTC
D: .; J: TRBJ2-4; size: .; V: TRBV27; CDR3: CASSLKWTYLAKNIQYF; DNA: TGTGCCAGCAGTCTGAAATGGACTTACCTAGCCAAAAACATTCAGTACTTC
D: .; J: TRBJ1-3; size: .; V: TRBV6-1; CDR3: CASKDYSGNTIYF; DNA: TGTGCCAGCAAGGACTACTCTGGAAACACCATATATTTT
D: .; J: TRBJ2-7; size: .; V: TRBV14; CDR3: CASSQSPGYEQYF; DNA: TGTGCCAGCAGCCAATCCCCGGGCTACGAGCAGTACTTC
D: TRBD1; J: TRBJ2-3; size: .; V: TRBV28; CDR3: CASSFTGQGSDTQYF; DNA: TGTGCCAGCAGTTTTACGGGACAGGGCTCAGATACGCAGTATTTT
D: .; J: TRBJ1-2; size: .; V: TRBV7-9; CDR3: CASSLEAQAYGYTF; DNA: TGTGCCAGCAGCTTAGAGGCCCAGGCCTATGGCTACACCTTC
D: .; J: TRBJ2-2; size: .; V: TRBV5-4; CDR3: CASSPTGNTGELFF; DNA: TGTGCCAGCAGCCCAACGGGGAACACCGGGGAGCTGTTTTTT
D: .; J: TRBJ1-5; size: .; V: TRBV27; CDR3: CASSSQGSNQPQHF; DNA: TGTGCCAGCAGTTCACAGGGTAGCAATCAGCCCCAGCATTTT
D: TRBD1; J: TRBJ2-3; size: .; V: TRBV19; CDR3: CASSMHRDRGSDTQYF; DNA: TGTGCCAGTAGTATGCACCGGGACAGGGGCTCGGATACGCAGTATTTT
D: TRBD1; J: TRBJ2-3; size: .; V: TRBV5-1; CDR3: CASQKGQGVTDTQYF; DNA: TGCGCCAGTCAAAAGGGACAGGGGGTGACAGATACGCAGTATTTT
D: TRBD2; J: TRBJ2-3; size: .; V: TRBV4-2; CDR3: CASSQEGTSGGQGTQYF; DNA: TGTGCCAGCAGCCAAGAGGGGACTAGCGGGGGGCAAGGTACGCAGTATTTT
D: TRBD1; J: TRBJ1-2; size: .; V: TRBV6-5; CDR3: CASSYSRGQGRGGYTF; DNA: TGTGCCAGCAGTTACTCGAGGGGACAGGGAAGAGGCGGCTACACCTTC
D: TRBD1; J: TRBJ2-2; size: .; V: TRBV6-6; CDR3: CASRGQVNTGELFF; DNA: TGTGCCAGCAGGGGACAGGTCAACACCGGGGAGCTGTTTTTT
D: TRBD1; J: TRBJ1-6; size: .; V: TRBV6-6; CDR3: CASIPRDRPPNSPLHF; DNA: TGTGCCAGCATCCCACGGGACAGGCCCCCTAATTCACCCCTCCACTTT
D: .; J: TRBJ2-3; size: .; V: TRBV11-2; CDR3: CASSVNRVTQYF; DNA: TGTGCCAGCAGCGTTAACAGGGTTACGCAGTATTTT
D: TRBD2; J: TRBJ2-1; size: few; V: TRBV2; CDR3: CASSLSGAGYNEQFF; DNA: TGTGCCAGCAGTCTTAGCGGGGCGGGCTACAATGAGCAGTTCTTC
D: .; J: TRBJ2-5; size: .; V: TRBV7-9; CDR3: CASSLGAGTETQYF; DNA: TGTGCCAGCAGCTTAGGGGCGGGGACAGAGACCCAGTACTTC
D: .; J: TRBJ2-1; size: .; V: TRBV2; CDR3: CASSEDETGVSYNEQFF; DNA: TGTGCCAGCAGCGAAGACGAGACAGGAGTCAGCTACAATGAGCAGTTCTTC
D: TRBD1; J: TRBJ1-6; size: .; V: TRBV5-6; CDR3: CASSPVTGREGNSPLHF; DNA: TGTGCCAGCAGCCCAGTGACAGGGCGGGAAGGGAATTCACCCCTCCACTTT
D: TRBD1; J: TRBJ2-7; size: .; V: TRBV4-1; CDR3: CASSPRDRGSYEQYF; DNA: TGCGCCAGCAGCCCCCGGGACAGAGGCTCCTACGAGCAGTACTTC
D: TRBD2; J: TRBJ2-7; size: once; V: TRBV13; CDR3: CASTSRGGNSYEQYF; DNA: TGTGCCAGCACCTCTCGCGGGGGGAACTCCTACGAGCAGTACTTC
D: TRBD1; J: TRBJ1-1; size: .; V: TRBV2; CDR3: CASRARTGTNTEAFF; DNA: TGTGCCAGCAGGGCGCGGACAGGGACGAACACTGAAGCTTTCTTT
D: .; J: TRBJ1-4; size: .; V: TRBV6-6; CDR3: CASSRDYNEKLFF; DNA: TGTGCCAGCTCGCGGGACTATAATGAAAAACTGTTTTTT
D: TRBD2; J: TRBJ2-1; size: few; V: TRBV4-1; CDR3: CASSLQWAAGGNNEQFF; DNA: TGCGCCAGCAGCCTCCAATGGGCGGCGGGGGGGAACAATGAGCAGTTCTTC
D: TRBD2; J: TRBJ2-4; size: once; V: TRBV10-3; CDR3: CATRGEDIQYF; DNA: TGTGCCACTCGGGGGGAAGACATTCAGTACTTC
D: TRBD2; J: TRBJ2-1; size: .; V: TRBV11-3; CDR3: CASSLDGKRGGNNEQFF; DNA: TGTGCCAGCAGCTTAGATGGGAAGCGGGGGGGCAACAATGAGCAGTTCTTC
D: .; J: TRBJ2-7; size: .; V: TRBV10-3; CDR3: CAISVQESSYEQYF; DNA: TGTGCCATCAGTGTTCAGGAAAGCTCCTACGAGCAGTACTTC
D: .; J: TRBJ2-3; size: .; V: TRBV6-6; CDR3: CASSLRPLGADTQYF; DNA: TGTGCCAGCTCGCTTAGGCCCCTAGGGGCAGATACGCAGTATTTT
D: .; J: TRBJ1-1; size: .; V: TRBV19; CDR3: CASRSSLPRGTEAFF; DNA: TGTGCCAGTAGGTCTTCACTTCCGAGAGGCACTGAAGCTTTCTTT
D: TRBD1; J: TRBJ1-6; size: .; V: TRBV27; CDR3: CASSLGQGGNSPLHF; DNA: TGTGCCAGCAGTTTGGGACAGGGTGGGAATTCACCCCTCCACTTT
D: TRBD1; J: TRBJ1-2; size: .; V: TRBV29-1; CDR3: CSVEPGQGVYGYTF; DNA: TGCAGCGTTGAACCGGGACAGGGGGTCTATGGCTACACCTTC